The 19 T cell receptor beta chains given below trace back to one sample, sequenced in a study of cytomegalovirus exposure and HLA in healthy donors. PCR was performed using 60 Vbeta and 13 Jbeta primers. TCRdb keeps only in-frame clones here, not all; method: immunoSEQ multiplex PCR. The sample records 100,000 to 140,000 clones, 82% being singletons. Sequencing was carried out using PBMCs. All receptors derive from a man younger than 45 in good health and CMV-seropositive.

The chain joins TRBV11-3 to TRBJ2-5; D remains ambiguous. Trimming took off 5 bases at V and 5 bases at J, with 12 bases between the two ends. CDR3 length: 13 amino acids. Germline V gene data show CDR1 as SGHNT and CDR2 as YENEEA. Here the CDR3 reads CASSPLSTETQYF. CDR3 nucleotide sequence: TGTGCCAGCAGCCCCCTTAGCACGGAGACCCAGTACTTC.

The chain has TRBV11-2 and TRBJ2-3; a possible D gene is TRBD2 (7 bases). Germline CDR1 and CDR2: SGHAT and FQNNGV. The CDR3 is 14 residues long. V shed 5 bases and J shed 6 bases, with 15 bases lying between them. The CDR3 here is CASSRWGGSDTQYF. In nucleotides, the CDR3 is TGTGCCAGCAGCCGCTGGGGGGGCTCCGATACGCAGTATTTT.

There are a few counts of this clone. The chain is built from TRBV5-1 and TRBJ2-1, with TRBD2 matching over 13 bases. The junction had 2 bases not matched to a gene; V was cut back by 3 bases and J by 5 bases. Germline CDR1 is SGHRS and CDR2 is YFSETQ. The CDR3 has 15 residues. CDR3 in DNA: TGCGCCAGCAGCTCGACTAGCGGGGGGCACAATGAGCAGTTCTTC. Its translation: CASSSTSGGHNEQFF.

The rearrangement uses TRBV29-1 and TRBJ1-3; TRBD1 might be the D (5 bases). The CDR3 is made up of 13 amino acids. The V end lost 4 bases, the J end lost 1 base, and 8 bases lay between the germline ends. Germline V gives CDR1 SQVTM, CDR2 ANQGSEA. CDR3: CSVVQGSGNTIYF. The CDR3 nucleotides are TGCAGCGTTGTTCAGGGTTCTGGAAACACCATATATTTT.

The chain recombines TRBV19 with TRBJ1-1, with D possibly matching TRBD1 (5 bases). Germline values: CDR1 LNHDA, CDR2 SQIVND (reference sequence). Trimming took 1 base from V and 3 from J, leaving 9 bases between them. The CDR3 has 14 residues. In DNA, the CDR3 is TGTGCCAGTAGTATAGGGGGCAGGCACACTGAAGCTTTCTTT. Its protein is CASSIGGRHTEAFF. The full variable domain, in which reference TRBV19 and TRBJ1-1 provide the parts outside the CDR3, is DGGITQSPKYLFRKEGQNVTLSCEQNLNHDAMYWYRQDPGQGLRLIYYSQIVNDFQKGDIAEGYSVSREKKESFPLTVTSAQKNPTAFYLCASSIGGRHTEAFFGQGTRLTVV.

This chain connects TRBV27 to TRBJ2-5, with 7 positions matching TRBD2. The CDR3 extends over 16 amino acids. With V trimmed by 3 bases and J by 2 bases, 9 bases remained unmatched. Germline V gives CDR1 MNHEY, CDR2 SMNVEV (reference sequence). CDR3: CASSFASGVIQETQYF. The CDR3 DNA is TGTGCCAGCAGTTTCGCCAGCGGGGTAATTCAAGAGACCCAGTACTTC.

This CDR3 is CASSFVLAPSTDTQYF. As DNA, the CDR3 is TGTGCCAGCAGCTTCGTCCTAGCCCCAAGCACAGATACGCAGTATTTT. The V call is TRBV5-4, the J call TRBJ2-3, with D perhaps TRBD2 (5 bases). This CDR3 spans 16 amino acids. Germline CDR1 reads SGHNT; CDR2 reads YYREEE (reference sequence). Trimming took off 2 bases at V and 0 bases at J, with 13 bases between the two ends.

Notes on this clone: Compared with germline, one end of the junction differs, possibly owing to a read error. The V and J genes are TRBV6-6 and TRBJ1-1, with D hard to call. Germline V gives CDR1 MNHNY, CDR2 SVGAGI (reference sequence). This CDR3 contains 12 residues. As DNA, the CDR3 is TGTGCCAGCAGTTATCGAGGCAGTGAAACTTTCTTT. Amino acids: CASSYRGSETFF.

As to this clone: Mismatch with germline at one junction end may stem from a read error. The chain combines TRBV18 with TRBJ1-2; 8 bases map to TRBD1. The CDR3 consists of 15 residues. The germline CDR1 and CDR2 sequences are KGHSH and LQKENI. CDR3 sequence reads: CASSPSTGARDGYAF. As DNA, the CDR3 is TGTGCCAGCTCACCTTCGACAGGGGCGCGGGACGGCTACGCCTTC.

This chain links TRBV19 with TRBJ1-5; TRBD1 might be the D (5 bases). There are 12 residues in the CDR3. Germline lookup yields CDR1 LNHDA and CDR2 SQIVND (reference sequence). V shed 4 bases and J shed 5 bases, with 6 bases lying between them. CDR3 amino acids: CASSNRHQPQHF. The CDR3 DNA is TGTGCCAGTAGTAACAGGCATCAGCCCCAGCATTTT.

This sequence joins TRBV29-1 and TRBJ2-7, with 9 bases matching TRBD1. V gave up 6 bases and J gave up 8 bases; unmatched junction bases: 5. The CDR3 runs 11 residues. Germline assignment: CDR1 SQVTM and CDR2 ANQGSEA. The CDR3 is CSVHGTGKQYF. The CDR3, as DNA: TGCAGCGTCCATGGGACAGGGAAGCAGTACTTC.

The table lists this clone with a count of one. The V gene is TRBV7-8, the J gene TRBJ2-5; the match to TRBD1 covers 7 bases. V gave up 5 bases and J gave up 1 base; unmatched junction bases: 7. The CDR3 consists of 15 residues. Germline CDR1 reads SGHVS; CDR2 reads FQNEAQ. CDR3 bases: TGTGCCAGCAGCATATCACAGGGGTCCCAAGAGACCCAGTACTTC. Translation gives CASSISQGSQETQYF.

As concerns this clone: Compared with germline, one end of the junction differs, possibly owing to a read error. Here the CDR3 reads CSSSYRTDSLENYGYTF. Written as DNA, the CDR3 is TGTTCCAGCAGCTACAGGACAGACTCCCTGGAGAACTATGGCTACACCTTC. The chain links TRBV7-9 to TRBJ1-2; TRBD1 is a possible D gene (6 bases). Germline assignment: CDR1 SEHNR and CDR2 FQNEAQ (reference sequence). The CDR3 runs to 17 residues.

This chain links TRBV2 with TRBJ2-3, with 8 bases lining up with TRBD2. The CDR3 consists of 17 residues. J gave up 2 bases and V 8 bases, and 15 bases lay outside the gene matches. The germline V gene has CDR1 SNHLY and CDR2 FYNNEI. CDR3: CASQGAVGGVDTDTQYF. The DNA for the CDR3 is TGTGCCAGCCAAGGGGCAGTCGGGGGGGTGGACACAGATACGCAGTATTTT.

The CDR3 is CASSQPDRGNPFF. CDR3 DNA sequence: TGCGCCAGCAGCCAACCTGACAGGGGGAATCCTTTCTTT. V gene TRBV4-1 combines with J gene TRBJ1-1; TRBD1 agrees at 9 bases. V lost 2 bases and J lost 12; bases outside the gene matches: 7. Germline CDR1 MGHRA, CDR2 YSYEKL. CDR3 length: 13 residues.

The V call is TRBV27, the J call TRBJ2-7, with TRBD2 matching over 10 bases. This CDR3 region has 16 residues. The V gene's germline CDR1 is MNHEY and CDR2 SMNVEV (reference sequence). Trimming took 4 bases from V and 4 from J; bases not matched to a gene: 10. The CDR3 DNA follows: TGTGCCAGCAGTTCACCTAGCGGGGGCTCGGGGTACGAGCAGTACTTC. Translated, it gives CASSSPSGGSGYEQYF.

This chain connects TRBV7-9 to TRBJ2-1, with 9 positions matching TRBD2. CDR3 length equals 15 residues. Per the germline V gene, CDR1 is SEHNR and CDR2 is FQNEAQ (reference sequence). V lost 3 bases to trimming and J lost 7 bases; unmatched junction nucleotides: 7. CDR3 residues: CASSFYSGGGNEQFF. DNA for the CDR3: TGTGCCAGCAGCTTTTATAGCGGGGGAGGGAATGAGCAGTTCTTC.

The chain combines TRBV6-5 with TRBJ1-6; D not certain. Per germline, CDR1 MNHEY and CDR2 SVGAGI. The CDR3 totals 14 residues. V was clipped by 7 bases and J by 8 bases, with 15 bases between them. This CDR3 reads CASTSSRSDSPLHF. CDR3 DNA: TGTGCCAGCACTTCCTCAAGATCGGATTCACCCCTCCACTTT.

The chain employs TRBV7-8 and TRBJ1-2; D unresolved. The CDR3 totals 12 residues. V lost 2 bases to trimming and J lost 4 bases, with 5 bases between them. Germline V gives CDR1 SGHVS, CDR2 FQNEAQ. This CDR3 reads CASSLTLYGYTF. The CDR3 DNA is TGTGCCAGCAGCTTAACTCTCTATGGCTACACCTTC.